A selection of T cell receptor beta chains follows, all from one sample in a study of shared clonotypes between healthy human individuals. Assay used: immunoSEQ multiplex PCR; TCRdb lists only in-frame clones, some missing. In the table there are roughly 2 million clones, roughly 95% of which are singletons. Sequences were obtained from naive CD4+ T cells sorted from blood. These TCRs come from a man younger than 35 in good health. CDR3s include the opening cysteine and the closing phenylalanine or tryptophan. Each record gives: J gene, V gene, clone size, D gene, CDR3 protein, CDR3 DNA. D genes are given only for firm matches. Not all rows give a size; the values are once, few, many and, for expanded clones, a class.

TRBJ2-7	TRBV30	NA	TRBD2	CAWSSGSYEQYF	TGTGCCTGGTCGAGCGGGAGCTACGAGCAGTACTTC
TRBJ2-2	TRBV5-1	NA	NA	CASSLAGDTGELFF	TGCGCCAGCAGCTTGGCGGGAGACACCGGGGAGCTGTTTTTT
TRBJ2-7	TRBV6-6	NA	NA	CASRRQDSLYEQYF	TGTGCCAGCAGACGACAGGACTCCCTCTACGAGCAGTACTTC
TRBJ1-2	TRBV5-1	NA	TRBD1	CASSSGQTTNYGYTF	TGCGCCAGCAGCTCGGGACAGACTACTAACTATGGCTACACCTTC
TRBJ2-1	TRBV4-1	NA	TRBD2	CASSQTLAGGTQNEQFF	TGCGCCAGCAGCCAAACACTAGCGGGGGGGACGCAGAATGAGCAGTTCTTC
TRBJ1-4	TRBV28	NA	TRBD1	CASTFRGTGGSNEKLFF	TGTGCCAGCACCTTCAGGGGGACAGGGGGCAGTAATGAAAAACTGTTTTTT
TRBJ2-7	TRBV27	NA	TRBD1	CASSGGQGYEQYF	TGTGCCAGCAGTGGGGGACAGGGCTACGAGCAGTACTTC
TRBJ2-7	TRBV28	NA	TRBD1	CASMWDRLGEQYF	TGTGCCAGCATGTGGGACAGGTTGGGCGAGCAGTACTTC
TRBJ2-1	TRBV2	NA	NA	CASSGTTEKPFF	TGTGCCAGCAGTGGGACCACGGAGAAACCGTTCTTC
TRBJ2-7	TRBV6-6	NA	NA	CASSYSEHYPSYEQYF	TGTGCCAGCAGTTACTCGGAGCATTACCCCTCCTACGAGCAGTACTTC
TRBJ1-3	TRBV9	once	NA	CASSVGAGDGNTIYF	TGTGCCAGCAGCGTAGGGGCAGGGGACGGAAACACCATATATTTT
TRBJ1-4	TRBV7-2	NA	NA	CASSLRGRPGEKLFF	TGTGCCAGCAGCTTGAGGGGCAGGCCAGGGGAAAAACTGTTTTTT
TRBJ2-1	TRBV5-1	NA	NA	CASSLERWSSYNEQFF	TGCGCCAGCAGCTTGGAGAGGTGGTCCTCCTACAATGAGCAGTTCTTC
TRBJ1-2	TRBV6-6	NA	NA	CASSYSGGSENYGYTF	TGTGCCAGCAGTTACTCCGGGGGCTCGGAGAACTATGGCTACACCTTC
TRBJ2-7	TRBV27	NA	NA	CASRDLTGAFSYEQYF	TGTGCCAGCAGAGACCTGACAGGCGCGTTCTCCTACGAGCAGTACTTC
TRBJ2-7	TRBV7-6	NA	NA	CASTPRRSGGEGSYEQYF	TGTGCCAGCACCCCGAGGCGGTCGGGGGGCGAGGGCTCCTACGAGCAGTACTTC
TRBJ2-5	TRBV9	NA	NA	CASSNRDSRETQYF	TGTGCCAGCAGCAACCGGGACTCCCGGGAGACCCAGTACTTC
TRBJ2-7	TRBV6-1	NA	NA	CASSPYPDTTREQYF	TGTGCCAGCAGTCCTTATCCGGATACGACGAGGGAGCAGTACTTC
TRBJ2-7	TRBV6-4	NA	NA	CASSDEYRLLSYEQYF	TGTGCCAGCAGTGACGAGTACAGGCTTCTCTCCTACGAGCAGTACTTC
TRBJ2-7	TRBV5-6	NA	NA	CASSLIPGGIPSEQYF	TGTGCCAGCAGCTTGATTCCTGGGGGGATCCCTTCCGAGCAGTACTTC
TRBJ1-1	TRBV29-1	NA	TRBD1	CSVEGAPGQGIPEAFF	TGCAGCGTTGAAGGAGCACCGGGACAGGGTATTCCTGAAGCTTTCTTT
TRBJ2-7	TRBV2	NA	TRBD2	CASRETSGFFYEQYF	TGTGCCAGCAGAGAAACTAGCGGCTTTTTCTACGAGCAGTACTTC
TRBJ2-2	TRBV7-8	NA	NA	CAVGPAAAFTGELFF	TGTGCCGTAGGGCCGGCGGCGGCCTTCACCGGGGAGCTGTTTTTT
TRBJ1-1	TRBV11-1	NA	TRBD1	CASSFQGASGTEAFF	TGTGCCAGCAGCTTCCAGGGGGCTTCGGGCACTGAAGCTTTCTTT
TRBJ2-3	TRBV7-9	NA	NA	CASSLGLFGADTQYF	TGTGCCAGCAGCTTAGGACTTTTTGGGGCAGATACGCAGTATTTT
TRBJ1-2	TRBV5-1	few	TRBD1	CASSLRTGTNYGYTF	TGCGCCAGCAGCTTAAGGACAGGGACAAACTATGGCTACACCTTC
TRBJ2-7	TRBV28	NA	TRBD2	CASSSSGGAGYEQYF	TGTGCCAGCAGTTCTAGCGGGGGGGCCGGCTACGAGCAGTACTTC
TRBJ2-5	TRBV5-1	NA	TRBD1	CASSYGQGARETQYF	TGCGCCAGCAGCTATGGACAGGGGGCCCGAGAGACCCAGTACTTC
TRBJ1-3	TRBV2	NA	NA	CASGLLGNTIYF	TGTGCCAGCGGACTGCTCGGAAACACCATATATTTT
TRBJ1-1	TRBV6-5	NA	NA	CASSYSGLRTEAFF	TGTGCCAGCAGTTACTCGGGGTTAAGAACTGAAGCTTTCTTT
TRBJ2-3	TRBV6-1	once	NA	CASRTGRDTQYF	TGTGCCAGCAGGACTGGGAGGGATACGCAGTATTTT
TRBJ1-6	TRBV7-9	NA	NA	CASSMTESPLHF	TGTGCCAGCAGCATGACCGAATCACCCCTCCACTTT
TRBJ1-2	TRBV5-1	NA	NA	CASSFRGRDYGYTF	TGCGCCAGCAGCTTTCGGGGGCGCGACTATGGCTACACCTTC
TRBJ2-7	TRBV29-1	NA	TRBD2	CSVAPRLAGDRGEQYF	TGCAGCGTTGCCCCGCGACTAGCGGGGGATAGAGGAGAGCAGTACTTC
TRBJ2-3	TRBV6-5	NA	NA	CASSYSTSTDTQYF	TGTGCCAGCAGTTACTCGACTAGCACAGATACGCAGTATTTT
TRBJ2-5	TRBV7-2	NA	NA	CASSYQTKETQYF	TGTGCCAGCAGTTACCAGACCAAAGAGACCCAGTACTTC
TRBJ1-5	TRBV27	NA	NA	CASSKRGAWQPPTAQHF	TGTGCCAGCAGCAAACGGGGGGCGTGGCAGCCCCCTACGGCCCAGCATTTT
TRBJ2-5	TRBV7-8	NA	TRBD2	CASSVSGRAMETQYF	TGTGCCAGCAGCGTTAGCGGGAGGGCCATGGAGACCCAGTACTTC
TRBJ1-2	TRBV9	NA	TRBD1	CASSEGTGQGIYGYTF	TGTGCCAGCAGCGAGGGAACGGGACAGGGAATCTATGGCTACACCTTC
TRBJ2-1	TRBV25-1	NA	NA	CASSESLGASSYNEQFF	TGTGCCAGCAGTGAATCGCTGGGGGCGAGCTCCTACAATGAGCAGTTCTTC
TRBJ1-5	TRBV6-1	once	NA	CASGENSNQPQHF	TGTGCCAGCGGGGAGAATAGCAATCAGCCCCAGCATTTT
TRBJ1-2	TRBV6-1	NA	NA	CASSEVPIRASSGYTF	TGTGCCAGCAGTGAGGTCCCAATCCGTGCCTCGAGTGGCTACACCTTC
TRBJ2-1	TRBV2	once	NA	CASSRGSYNEQFF	TGTGCCAGCAGCCGGGGCTCCTACAATGAGCAGTTCTTC
TRBJ2-1	TRBV4-1	NA	NA	CASSQPTQYYNEQFF	TGCGCCAGCAGCCAGCCGACACAGTACTACAATGAGCAGTTCTTC
TRBJ2-3	TRBV29-1	NA	TRBD2	CSVKFGTITDTQYF	TGCAGCGTTAAATTTGGGACTATCACAGATACGCAGTATTTT
TRBJ2-3	TRBV10-1	NA	NA	CASSDQLEGFTDTQYF	TGCGCCAGCAGTGACCAGCTTGAGGGGTTCACAGATACGCAGTATTTT
TRBJ2-2	TRBV9	NA	TRBD1	CASSAYRGSGELFF	TGTGCCAGCAGCGCTTACAGGGGGTCCGGGGAGCTGTTTTTT
TRBJ1-2	TRBV30	NA	NA	CAWSKGGNYGYTF	TGTGCCTGGAGTAAGGGTGGAAACTATGGCTACACCTTC
TRBJ1-4	TRBV6-5	NA	TRBD1	CASSSHRGTTNEKLFF	TGTGCCAGCAGTTCCCACAGGGGAACGACTAATGAAAAACTGTTTTTT
TRBJ1-3	TRBV6-1	NA	NA	CASSPGLSGNTIYF	TGTGCCAGCAGTCCGGGACTGTCCGGAAACACCATATATTTT